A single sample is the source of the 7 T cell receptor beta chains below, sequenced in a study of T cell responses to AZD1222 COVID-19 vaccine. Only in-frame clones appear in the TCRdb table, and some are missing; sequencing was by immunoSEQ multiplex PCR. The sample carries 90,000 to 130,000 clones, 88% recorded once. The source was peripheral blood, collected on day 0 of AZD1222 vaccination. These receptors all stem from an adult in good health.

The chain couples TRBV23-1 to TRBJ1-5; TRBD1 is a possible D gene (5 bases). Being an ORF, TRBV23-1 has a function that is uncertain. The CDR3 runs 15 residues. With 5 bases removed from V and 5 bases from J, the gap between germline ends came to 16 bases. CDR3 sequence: CASSKGDEVYQPQHF. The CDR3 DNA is TGCGCCAGCAGTAAAGGGGATGAAGTATATCAGCCCCAGCATTTT.

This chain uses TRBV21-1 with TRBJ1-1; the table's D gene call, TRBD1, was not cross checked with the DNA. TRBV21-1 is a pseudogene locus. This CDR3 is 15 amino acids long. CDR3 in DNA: TGTGCCACCCCCCAGGCCGTTGACAAGAACACTGAAGCTTTCTTT. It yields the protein CATPQAVDKNTEAFF.

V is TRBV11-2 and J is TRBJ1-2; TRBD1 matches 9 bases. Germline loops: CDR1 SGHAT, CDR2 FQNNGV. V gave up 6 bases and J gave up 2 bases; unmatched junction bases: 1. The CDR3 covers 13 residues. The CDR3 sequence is CASRGQGNYGYTF. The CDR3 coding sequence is TGTGCCAGCAGGGGACAGGGAAACTATGGCTACACCTTC.

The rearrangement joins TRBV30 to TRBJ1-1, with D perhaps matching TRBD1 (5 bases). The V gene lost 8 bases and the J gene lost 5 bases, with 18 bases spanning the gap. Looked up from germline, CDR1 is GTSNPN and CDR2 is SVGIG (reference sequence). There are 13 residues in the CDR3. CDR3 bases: TGTGCCGGCCGCCCGGGGGGAAGAACTGAAGCTTTCTTT. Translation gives CAGRPGGRTEAFF.

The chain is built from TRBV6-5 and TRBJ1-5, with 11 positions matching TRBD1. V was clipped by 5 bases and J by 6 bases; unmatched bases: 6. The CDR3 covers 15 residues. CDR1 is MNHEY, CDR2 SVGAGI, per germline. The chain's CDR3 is CASSRTGGVSQPQHF. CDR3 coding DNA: TGTGCCAGCAGTCGGACAGGGGGCGTAAGTCAGCCCCAGCATTTT.

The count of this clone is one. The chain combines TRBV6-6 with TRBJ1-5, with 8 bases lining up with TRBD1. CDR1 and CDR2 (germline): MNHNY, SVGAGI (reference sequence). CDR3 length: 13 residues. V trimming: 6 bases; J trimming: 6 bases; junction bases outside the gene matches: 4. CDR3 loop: CASRDRELQPQHF. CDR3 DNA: TGTGCCAGCAGGGACAGGGAACTTCAGCCCCAGCATTTT.

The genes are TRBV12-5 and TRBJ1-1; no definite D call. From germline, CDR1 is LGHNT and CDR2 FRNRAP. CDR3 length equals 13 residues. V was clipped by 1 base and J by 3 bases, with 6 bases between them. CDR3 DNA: TGTGCTAGTGGTTTGGGGCAAGACACTGAAGCTTTCTTT. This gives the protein CASGLGQDTEAFF.